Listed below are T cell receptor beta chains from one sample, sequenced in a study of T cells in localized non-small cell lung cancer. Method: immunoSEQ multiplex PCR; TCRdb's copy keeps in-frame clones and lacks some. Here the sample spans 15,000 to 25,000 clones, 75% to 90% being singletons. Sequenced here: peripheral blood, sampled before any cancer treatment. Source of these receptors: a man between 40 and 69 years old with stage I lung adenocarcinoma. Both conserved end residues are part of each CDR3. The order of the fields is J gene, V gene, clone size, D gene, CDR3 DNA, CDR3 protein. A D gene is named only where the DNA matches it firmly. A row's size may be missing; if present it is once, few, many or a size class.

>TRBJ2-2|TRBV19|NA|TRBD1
TGTGCCAGTGTTACGACAGGGGGCGCAACCGGGGAGCTGTTTTTT
CASVTTGGATGELFF
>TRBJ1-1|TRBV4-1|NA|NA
TGCGCCAGCAGCCAAAGGGAAGAGACTGAAGCTTTCTTT
CASSQREETEAFF
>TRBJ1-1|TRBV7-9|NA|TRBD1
TGTGCCAGCAGCTTAACCGGGACAGGGAACACTGAAGCTTTCTTT
CASSLTGTGNTEAFF
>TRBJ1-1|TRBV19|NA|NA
TGTGCCAGTAACCTTCGGGGGGGTGGTGAAGCTTTCTTT
CASNLRGGGEAFF
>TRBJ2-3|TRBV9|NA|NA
TGTGCCAGCAGGTCCCGTGAGGGGATCTACACAGATACGCAGTATTTT
CASRSREGIYTDTQYF
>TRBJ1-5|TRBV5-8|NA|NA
TGTGCCAGCAGCTTGGGTTTCGCCGTGAATCAGCCCCAGCATTTT
CASSLGFAVNQPQHF
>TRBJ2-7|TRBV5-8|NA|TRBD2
TGTGCCAGCAGCTTTCGTAGGACTAGCTCCTACGAGCAGTACTTC
CASSFRRTSSYEQYF
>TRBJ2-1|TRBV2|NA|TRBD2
TGTGCCAGCAGTGACCCCGGGACTAGCGGGGCCAGCTCCTACAATGAGCAGTTCTTC
CASSDPGTSGASSYNEQFF
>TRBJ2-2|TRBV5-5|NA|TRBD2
TGTGCCAGCAGCCTAGCGGGAATCAACACCGGGGAGCTGTTTTTT
CASSLAGINTGELFF
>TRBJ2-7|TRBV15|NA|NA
TGTGCCACCAGCAGAGACCTTGCCAAGCAGTACTTC
CATSRDLAKQYF
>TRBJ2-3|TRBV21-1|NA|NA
TGTGCCAGCCGTCCAGGGACTAGCGGGAGTGGGACGCAGTATTTT
CASRPGTSGSGTQYF
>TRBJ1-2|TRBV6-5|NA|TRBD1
TGTGCCAGCAGTTACGGCAGGGGGCGGTTTAACTATGGCTACACCTTC
CASSYGRGRFNYGYTF
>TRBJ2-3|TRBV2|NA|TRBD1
TGTGCCAGCAGTGATTTTCCTCCCACAGGGGACGATACGCAGTATTTT
CASSDFPPTGDDTQYF
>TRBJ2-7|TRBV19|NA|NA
TGTGCCAGTGGCCGGGACTTAAGTTCCTACGAGCAGTACTTC
CASGRDLSSYEQYF
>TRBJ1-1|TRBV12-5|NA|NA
TGTGCTAGTGCCCCGTTAGGGGAGCGCACTGAAGCTTTCTTT
CASAPLGERTEAFF
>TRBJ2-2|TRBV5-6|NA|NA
TGTGCCAGCAGCTTGGGATCATCGAACACCGGGGAGCTGTTTTTT
CASSLGSSNTGELFF
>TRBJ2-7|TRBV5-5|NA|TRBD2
TGTGCCAGCAGCTTTTCATTTAGAATCGGGGGGTCTACGTACGAGCAGTACTTC
CASSFSFRIGGSTYEQYF
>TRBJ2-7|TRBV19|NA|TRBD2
TGTGCCACCAAATTTACTAGCGGGAGCTGGAGCGAGCAGTACTTC
CATKFTSGSWSEQYF
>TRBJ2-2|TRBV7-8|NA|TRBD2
TGTGCCAGCAGCTTAGCCCCCGGGAGGGCGACCACCGGGGAGCTGTTTTTT
CASSLAPGRATTGELFF
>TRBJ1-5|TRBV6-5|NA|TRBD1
TGTGCCAGCAGCGACAGGGAGACCAATCAGCCCCAGCATTTT
CASSDRETNQPQHF
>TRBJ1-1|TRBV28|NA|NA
TGTGCCAGCAGCCCTAACACTGAAGCTTTCTTT
CASSPNTEAFF
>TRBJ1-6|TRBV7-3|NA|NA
TGTGCCAGCAGCTCCAACTCCGAACGGGGTTCACCCCTCCACTTT
CASSSNSERGSPLHF
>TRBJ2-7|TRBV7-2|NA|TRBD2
TGTGCCAGCAGCTTGCGGGAGGGCCGGTACGAGCAGTACTTC
CASSLREGRYEQYF
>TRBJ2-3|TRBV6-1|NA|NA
TGTGCCAGCAGTGTTTCAGTAGATACGCAGTATTTT
CASSVSVDTQYF
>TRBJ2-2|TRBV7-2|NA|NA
TGTGCCAGCAGCTTAAACGGCCCCGCGAACACCGGGGAGCTGTTTTTT
CASSLNGPANTGELFF
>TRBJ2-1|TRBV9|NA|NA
TGTGCCAGCAGCTTCGGACTGTACAATGAGCAGTTCTTC
CASSFGLYNEQFF
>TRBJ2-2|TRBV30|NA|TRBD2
TGTGCCTGCAAACCGGGACTAGCGGGGACCGGGGAGCTGTTTTTT
CACKPGLAGTGELFF
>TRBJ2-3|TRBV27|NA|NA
TGTGCCAGCATCGGGGGTAACACAGATACGCAGTATTTT
CASIGGNTDTQYF
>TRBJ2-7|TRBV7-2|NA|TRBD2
TGTGCCAGCAGCTTAACCGGGGGGGCCTACGAGCAGTACTTC
CASSLTGGAYEQYF
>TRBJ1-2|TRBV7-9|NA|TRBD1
TGTGCCAGCAGCCAGGGGACAGTCGGAGCACACACCTTC
CASSQGTVGAHTF
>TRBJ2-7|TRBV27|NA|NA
TGTGCCAGCAGTTTATCGGCAGGGATCGCCTACGAGCAGTACTTC
CASSLSAGIAYEQYF
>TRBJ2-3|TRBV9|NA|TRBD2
TGTGCCAGCAGCGTGTCTAGCGGGGTGAGGGATACGCAGTATTTT
CASSVSSGVRDTQYF
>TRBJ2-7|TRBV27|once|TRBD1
TGTGCCAGCAGTTTGGACAGGGACCTCTACGAGCAGTACTTC
CASSLDRDLYEQYF
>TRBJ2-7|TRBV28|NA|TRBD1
TGTGCCAGCAGGGCAGGGGGAAGGAACGAGCAGTACTTC
CASRAGGRNEQYF
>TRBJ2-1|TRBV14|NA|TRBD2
TGTGCCAGCAGCCAAGGACCCATAGCGGGACCCTACAATGAGCAGTTCTTC
CASSQGPIAGPYNEQFF
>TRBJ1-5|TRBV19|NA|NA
TGTGCCAGTAGCGTCCAGGACACTAGCAATCAGCCCCAGCATTTT
CASSVQDTSNQPQHF
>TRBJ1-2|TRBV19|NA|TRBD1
TGTGCCAGTAGTATCGGGGACAGCGCCGACGTTATATGGGGCTACACCTTC
CASSIGDSADVIWGYTF
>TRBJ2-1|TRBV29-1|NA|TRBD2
TGCAGCGTCCCCCGCGGGACTAGCGGCTCCGATGAGCAGTTCTTC
CSVPRGTSGSDEQFF
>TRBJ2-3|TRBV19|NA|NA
TGTGCCAGTAGTATCGGGGGCATAGATACGCAGTATTTT
CASSIGGIDTQYF
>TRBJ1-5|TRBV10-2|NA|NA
TGCGCCAGCAGTTCAGGGAATCAGCCCCAGCATTTT
CASSSGNQPQHF
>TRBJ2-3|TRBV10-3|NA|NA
TGTGCCCTCGGGGCAGATACGCAGTATTTT
CALGADTQYF
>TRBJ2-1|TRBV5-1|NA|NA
TGCGCCAGCAGCTTGAACGCGGGAACCGGCTACAATGAGCAGTTCTTC
CASSLNAGTGYNEQFF
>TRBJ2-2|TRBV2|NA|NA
TGTGCCAGCAATTTAGCGCGCACCGGGGAGCTGTTTTTT
CASNLARTGELFF
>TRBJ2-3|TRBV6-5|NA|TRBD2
TGTGTAGCGGGGGGCCTTACGCAGTATTTT
CVAGGLTQYF
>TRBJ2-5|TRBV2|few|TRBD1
TGTGCCATCTCGAGACAGGGGCGGACAGGAGAGACCCAGTACTTC
CAISRQGRTGETQYF
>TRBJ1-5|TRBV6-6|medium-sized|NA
TGTGCCAGCAGTTACTTGGGGGCTCAGCAGCCCCAGCATTTT
CASSYLGAQQPQHF
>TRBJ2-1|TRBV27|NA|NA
TGTGCCAGCAGTTTACCTTCTCGCGTGAGCTCCTACAATGAGCAGTTCTTC
CASSLPSRVSSYNEQFF
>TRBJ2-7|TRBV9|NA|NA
TGTGCCAGCAGCCCAACGAGGGAGCAGTACTTC
CASSPTREQYF
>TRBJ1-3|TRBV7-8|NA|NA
TGTGCCAGCAGCTTAGAGGAGGGACCCATATATTTT
CASSLEEGPIYF